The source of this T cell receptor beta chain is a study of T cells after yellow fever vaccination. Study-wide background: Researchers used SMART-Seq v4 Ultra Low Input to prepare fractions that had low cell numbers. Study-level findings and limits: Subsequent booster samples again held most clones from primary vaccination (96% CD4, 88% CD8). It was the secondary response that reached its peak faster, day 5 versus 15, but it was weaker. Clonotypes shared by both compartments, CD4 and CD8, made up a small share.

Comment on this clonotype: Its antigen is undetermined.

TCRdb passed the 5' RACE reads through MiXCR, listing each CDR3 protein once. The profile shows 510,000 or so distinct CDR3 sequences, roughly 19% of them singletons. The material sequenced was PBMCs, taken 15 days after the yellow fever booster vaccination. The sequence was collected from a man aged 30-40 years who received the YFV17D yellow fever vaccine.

CDR3 protein: CASRAIPPQETQYF. Here the CDR3 DNA reads TGTGCCAGCAGGGCGATCCCCCCCCAAGAGACCCAGTACTTC. J is TRBJ2-5 and V is TRBV7-8; no clear D gene. Deletions cut 6 bases from V and 1 base from J, with 12 bases between. Germline V gene data show CDR1 as SGHVS and CDR2 as FQNEAQ. The CDR3 is 14 residues long.